In its sample, the clone carrying this TCR beta chain was seen a few times. The antigen remains undetermined. The data were obtained in a study of CD8+ T cells in alopecia areata. Across the whole study: Treated patients received oral tofacitinib, 5 to 10 mg twice daily.

Sequencing relied on a cDNA template that was reverse transcribed from extracted RNA. The table came from immunoSEQ multiplex PCR; TCRdb's copy has only in-frame clones and leaves some out. The profile covers roughly 150,000 clones, with roughly 52% appearing a single time and about a sixth taken by the ten largest. Study-wide results and limits: Tofacitinib significantly decreased scalp clonality and expanded CD8+ clones among top 100. Relative to mice, TCR sharing across patients was less clear, a difference possibly HLA-related. Throughout tofacitinib, many expanded lesional clones continued to persist in scalp and blood.

Treatment denoted: oral pan-JAK inhibitor, 5-10 mg twice daily. Trimming stripped 2 bases from V and 10 bases from J, with 9 bases between. CDR3 length: 13 residues. Germline V gene lookup returns CDR1 SGHAT and CDR2 FQNNGV. This chain uses TRBV11-2 with TRBJ1-6; the D is unclear. The sequence derives from a human donor with alopecia areata. This specimen consisted of CD8+ T cells sorted from blood, obtained at week 4, from a patient treated with tofacitinib. CDR3 sequence reads: CASSLSQGSPLHF. In DNA, the CDR3 is TGTGCCAGCAGCTTATCCCAAGGGTCACCCCTCCACTTT.